This T cell receptor (beta chain) was recovered during a study of blood T cell repertoires in COVID-19. For the study at large: Samples came from the United States, Italy and Spain, spanning acute and convalescent COVID-19. PBMCs, B-cell-depleted T cells, or T cells were the source of the cDNA or gDNA that made up the material.

As processed by the authors: Reference gene primers were amplified, and this amplification served to estimate nucleated cell counts. The protocol was immunoSEQ multiplex PCR, while the TCRdb copy is restricted to in-frame clones and leaves out a portion. V and J calls and clone size are those listed in that table; D and trimming were worked out from the DNA. The sample records 110,000 to 150,000 clones, roughly 85% being singletons. The sample comprised peripheral blood. This TCR was sampled from a middle-aged man with acute or convalescent COVID-19.

CDR3 bases: TGTGCCAGCAGAGCCGGGACAGTCTCTGGAAACACCATATATTTT. Its protein product is CASRAGTVSGNTIYF. The V and J genes are TRBV28 and TRBJ1-3, with TRBD1 identical over 7 bases. With V trimmed by 6 bases and J by 0 bases, 5 bases remained unmatched. The CDR3 contains 15 residues. CDR1 and CDR2 (germline): MDHEN, SYDVKM. Complete variable domain (other parts from reference TRBV28 and TRBJ1-3): DVKVTQSSRYLVKRTGEKVFLECVQDMDHENMFWYRQDPGLGLRLIYFSYDVKMKEKGDIPEGYSVSREKKERFSLILESASTNQTSMYLCASRAGTVSGNTIYFGEGSWLTVV.